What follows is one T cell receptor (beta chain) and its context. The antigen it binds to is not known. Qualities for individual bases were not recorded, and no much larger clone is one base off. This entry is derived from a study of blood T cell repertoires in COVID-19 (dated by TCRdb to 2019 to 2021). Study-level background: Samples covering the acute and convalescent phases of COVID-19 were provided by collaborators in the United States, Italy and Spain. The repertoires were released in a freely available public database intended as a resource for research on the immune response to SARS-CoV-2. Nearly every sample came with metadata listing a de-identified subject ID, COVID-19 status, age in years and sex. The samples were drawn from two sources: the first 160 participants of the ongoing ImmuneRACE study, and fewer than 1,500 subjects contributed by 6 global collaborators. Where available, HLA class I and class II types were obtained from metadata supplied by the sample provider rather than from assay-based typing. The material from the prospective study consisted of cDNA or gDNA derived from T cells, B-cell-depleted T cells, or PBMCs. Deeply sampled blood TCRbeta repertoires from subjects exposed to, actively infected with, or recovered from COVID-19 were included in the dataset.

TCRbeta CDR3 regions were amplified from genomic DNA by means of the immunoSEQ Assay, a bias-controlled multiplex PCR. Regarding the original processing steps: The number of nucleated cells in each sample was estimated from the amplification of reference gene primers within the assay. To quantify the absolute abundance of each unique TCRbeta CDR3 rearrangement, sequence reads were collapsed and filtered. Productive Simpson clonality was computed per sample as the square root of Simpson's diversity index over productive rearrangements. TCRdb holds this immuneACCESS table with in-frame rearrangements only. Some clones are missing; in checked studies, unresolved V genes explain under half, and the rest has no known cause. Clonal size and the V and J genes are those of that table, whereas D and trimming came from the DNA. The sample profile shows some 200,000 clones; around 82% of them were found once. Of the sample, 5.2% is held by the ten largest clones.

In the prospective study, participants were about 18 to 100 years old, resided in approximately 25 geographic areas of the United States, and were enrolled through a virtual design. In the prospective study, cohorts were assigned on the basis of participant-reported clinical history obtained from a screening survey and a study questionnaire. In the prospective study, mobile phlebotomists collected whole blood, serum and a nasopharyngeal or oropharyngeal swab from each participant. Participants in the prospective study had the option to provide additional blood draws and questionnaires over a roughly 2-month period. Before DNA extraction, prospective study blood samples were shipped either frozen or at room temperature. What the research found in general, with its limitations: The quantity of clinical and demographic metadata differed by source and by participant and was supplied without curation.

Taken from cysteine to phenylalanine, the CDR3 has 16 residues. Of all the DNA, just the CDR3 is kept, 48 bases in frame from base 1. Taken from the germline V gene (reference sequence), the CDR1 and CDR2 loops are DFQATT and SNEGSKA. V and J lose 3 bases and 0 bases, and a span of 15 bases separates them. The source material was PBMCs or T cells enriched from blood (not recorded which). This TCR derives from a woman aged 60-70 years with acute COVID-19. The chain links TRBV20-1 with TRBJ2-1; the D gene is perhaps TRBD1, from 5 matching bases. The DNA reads TGCAGTGCTAGTGGTAGGGGCCCGAGCTCCTACAATGAGCAGTTCTTC. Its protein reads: CSASGRGPSSYNEQFF.